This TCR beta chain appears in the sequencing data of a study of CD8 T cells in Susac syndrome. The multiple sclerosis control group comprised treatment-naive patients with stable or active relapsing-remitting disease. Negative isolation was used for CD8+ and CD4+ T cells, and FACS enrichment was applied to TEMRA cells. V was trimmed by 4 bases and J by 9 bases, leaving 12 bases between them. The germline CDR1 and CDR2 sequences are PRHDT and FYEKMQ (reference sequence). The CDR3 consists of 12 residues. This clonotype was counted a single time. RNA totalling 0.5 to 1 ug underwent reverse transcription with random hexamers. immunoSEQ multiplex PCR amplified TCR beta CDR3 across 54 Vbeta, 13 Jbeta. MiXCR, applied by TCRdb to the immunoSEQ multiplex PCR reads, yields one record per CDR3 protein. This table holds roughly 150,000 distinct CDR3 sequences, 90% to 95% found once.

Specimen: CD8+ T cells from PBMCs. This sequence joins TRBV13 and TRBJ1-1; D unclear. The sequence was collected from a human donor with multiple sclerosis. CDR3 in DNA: TGTGCCAGCAGCTCTTCGTCCGGGAAAGCTTTCTTT. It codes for CASSSSSGKAFF.